The 19 T cell receptor beta chains given below trace back to one sample, sequenced in a study of STAT5B mutations in CD4+ large granular lymphocyte leukemia. Here immunoSEQ multiplex PCR was the method, and the copy in TCRdb shows in-frame clones only, minus some. The table has about 33,000 clones, 75% to 85% seen once. The sequenced material came from CD4+ T cells from blood buffy coats. The receptors were sampled from a human donor in good health.

This clone was recorded once. The chain links TRBV28 to TRBJ1-1; 9 bases are a match to TRBD1. V dropped 5 bases and J dropped 6; count of bases not matched to a gene: 16. The CDR3 runs to 17 residues. Germline CDR1 reads MDHEN; CDR2 reads SYDVKM. CDR3 bases: TGTGCCAGCAGTCTCACAGGGGGCGCTTCTCCCCACCCTGAAGCTTTCTTT. Its translation is CASSLTGGASPHPEAFF.

This clone showed up just a few times. This sequence joins TRBV19 and TRBJ1-4; D might be TRBD1 (5 bases). Germline CDR1 reads LNHDA; CDR2 reads SQIVND (reference sequence). V was pared by 6 bases and J by 8 bases, with 10 bases between. The CDR3 contains 12 residues. The CDR3 sequence is CASRDTDEKLFF. The CDR3 nucleotides are TGTGCCAGTAGGGACACAGACGAAAAACTGTTTTTT.

The rearrangement joins TRBV18 to TRBJ2-1; D possibly corresponds to TRBD2 (5 bases). Germline V CDR1 and CDR2: KGHSH, LQKENI. Trimming pared 8 bases from V and 1 base from J, leaving 9 bases between. The CDR3 loop spans 13 amino acids. This CDR3 is CASAGGSYNEQFF. As DNA, the CDR3 is TGTGCCAGCGCCGGAGGTTCCTACAATGAGCAGTTCTTC. Full variable domain (rest looked up from reference TRBV18 and TRBJ2-1): NAGVMQNPRHLVRRRGQEARLRCSPMKGHSHVYWYRQLPEEGLKFMVYLQKENIIDESGMPKERFSAEFPKEGPSILRIQQVVRGDSAAYFCASAGGSYNEQFFGPGTRLTVL.

This sequence joins TRBV21-1 and TRBJ1-1. TRBV21-1 is recorded as a pseudogene. The CDR3 loop spans 15 amino acids. CDR3 nucleotide sequence: TGTGCCAGCAGCTCCACTAATGGGTTTGACACTGAAGCTTTCTTT. Protein: CASSSTNGFDTEAFF.

The chain has TRBV19 and TRBJ2-7, with 8 bases matching TRBD1. CDR1 LNHDA and CDR2 SQIVND come from the germline V gene (reference sequence). The CDR3 has 15 residues. With V trimmed by 3 bases and J by 1 base, 5 bases remained unmatched. CDR3 sequence reads: CASSIKTGGSYEQYF. The CDR3 coding sequence is TGTGCCAGTAGTATCAAAACAGGGGGGTCCTACGAGCAGTACTTC.

This clone was recorded a few times. V and J are TRBV18 and TRBJ1-1; no definite D call. There are 13 residues in the CDR3. Per germline, CDR1 KGHSH and CDR2 LQKENI. The V end lost 2 bases, the J end lost 5 bases, and 9 bases lay between the germline ends. DNA of the CDR3: TGTGCCAGCTCACCAAAAAGTGAAACTGAAGCTTTCTTT. It encodes CASSPKSETEAFF.

The rearrangement joins TRBV28 to TRBJ2-5; tentatively, D is TRBD1 (5 bases). This CDR3 contains 13 residues. V dropped 5 bases and J dropped 4 bases, with 11 bases sitting between them. Germline values: CDR1 MDHEN, CDR2 SYDVKM. Here the CDR3 DNA reads TGTGCCAGCAGTACCCACGACAGAGAGACCCAGTACTTC. It specifies CASSTHDRETQYF.

The chain combines TRBV19 with TRBJ2-7; D perhaps matches TRBD1 (6 bases). Trimming removed 8 bases from V and 4 bases from J, with 12 bases in between. There are 12 residues in the CDR3. Germline V gene data show CDR1 as LNHDA and CDR2 as SQIVND (reference sequence). The CDR3: CASSDRRYEQYF. The CDR3 nucleotides read TGTGCCAGTTCGGACAGACGGTACGAGCAGTACTTC.

This chain joins TRBV23-1 and TRBJ1-2, with unresolved D. TRBV23-1 carries the ORF label, with uncertain function. With 7 bases removed from V and 3 bases from J, the gap between germline ends came to 24 bases. CDR3 length: 17 residues. In nucleotides, the CDR3 is TGCGCCAGCAAACAAACCGGCCAGCGGAGGGATGACTATGGCTACACCTTC. It translates to CASKQTGQRRDDYGYTF.

This clone was found once. The rearrangement uses TRBV6-5 and TRBJ2-5, with D perhaps TRBD1 (5 bases). The J call is uncertain, as TRBJ2-7 better fits the DNA end. There are 15 residues in the CDR3. Germline V lookup: CDR1 MNHEY, CDR2 SVGAGI. The CDR3 here is CASSRLEAGTYEQYF. The CDR3 nucleotides are TGTGCCAGCAGTAGGTTAGAAGCAGGGACCTACGAGCAGTACTTC.

The chain employs TRBV2 and TRBJ2-7, with a possible D match to TRBD1 (5 bases). With 4 bases removed from V and 6 bases from J, the gap between germline ends came to 10 bases. Per the germline V gene, CDR1 is SNHLY and CDR2 is FYNNEI. CDR3 length: 12 amino acids. The CDR3 loop is CASSGQGGEQYF. The CDR3 nucleotides are TGTGCCAGCAGTGGCCAGGGCGGCGAGCAGTACTTC.

The chain employs TRBV19 and TRBJ2-6; tentative D call: TRBD1 (7 bases). The germline V and J ends were trimmed by 6 bases and 3 bases, with 12 bases remaining between them. CDR3 size: 15 residues. From germline, CDR1 is LNHDA and CDR2 SQIVND (reference sequence). CDR3 coding DNA: TGTGCCAGTAGCTCGCAGGGGGGTGGGGCCAACGTCCTGACTTTC. This encodes CASSSQGGGANVLTF.

The CDR3 DNA reads as TGTGCCAGCAGCTCACAGGGAAGCCATGGCTACACCTTC. Translated: CASSSQGSHGYTF. The chain carries TRBV11-1 and TRBJ1-2; maybe TRBD1 (6 bases). Germline assignment: CDR1 SGHAT and CDR2 FQDESV (reference sequence). The CDR3 covers 13 residues. V was cut by 4 bases and J by 6 bases, with 12 bases left in between. The full variable domain, with the rest looked up from reference TRBV11-1 and TRBJ1-2, is EAEVAQSPRYKITEKSQAVAFWCDPISGHATLYWYRQILGQGPELLVQFQDESVVDDSQLPKDRFSAERLKGVDSTLKIQPAELGDSAMYLCASSSQGSHGYTFGSGTRLTVV.

The genes are TRBV7-8 and TRBJ1-5; TRBD1 is a possible D gene (6 bases). V lost 0 bases and J 3 bases, leaving 15 bases between the germline ends. Germline lookup yields CDR1 SGHVS and CDR2 FQNEAQ. The CDR3 has 17 residues. For the CDR3, the DNA is TGTGCCAGCAGCTTAGCGCTAAGGACAGATGACAATCAGCCCCAGCATTTT. Its translation: CASSLALRTDDNQPQHF.

CDR3 protein: CASSLRGLGKHGQFF. For the CDR3, the DNA is TGTGCCAGCAGCTTAAGGGGGCTGGGGAAACATGGGCAGTTCTTC. V is TRBV7-9 and J is TRBJ2-1, with 7 bases lining up with TRBD1. Germline V gives CDR1 SEHNR, CDR2 FQNEAQ (reference sequence). This CDR3 contains 15 residues. Unmatched junction bases numbered 13, after V lost 2 bases and J lost 12 bases.

The gene calls are TRBV18 and TRBJ1-6, with 11 bases identical to TRBD1. The CDR3 spans 17 residues. In germline, CDR1 is KGHSH, CDR2 LQKENI. The V gene end was trimmed by 2 bases and the J gene end by 9 bases; junction bases not matched to a gene: 9. CDR3 coding DNA: TGTGCCAGCTCACCATTCGTGACCGGACAGGGGGCTTCACCCCTCCACTTT. Protein: CASSPFVTGQGASPLHF.

This rearrangement joins TRBV28 to TRBJ2-1; perhaps TRBD2 as D (5 bases). Per germline, CDR1 MDHEN and CDR2 SYDVKM. The CDR3 sequence is 15 residues long. V was pared by 5 bases and J by 7 bases, with 18 bases between. DNA of the CDR3: TGTGCCAGCAGTCCCCCCGAGGGAGAAGTGAATGAGCAGTTCTTC. Protein product: CASSPPEGEVNEQFF. The full variable domain, rest sourced from reference TRBV28 and TRBJ2-1, is DVKVTQSSRYLVKRTGEKVFLECVQDMDHENMFWYRQDPGLGLRLIYFSYDVKMKEKGDIPEGYSVSREKKERFSLILESASTNQTSMYLCASSPPEGEVNEQFFGPGTRLTVL.

This sequence joins TRBV6-5 and TRBJ2-1; D uncertain. Deletions cut 8 bases from V and 7 bases from J, with 15 bases between. This CDR3 has 13 amino acids. CDR1 and CDR2 from the germline V gene are MNHEY and SVGAGI. As DNA, the CDR3 is TGTGCCAGCGGACCTATTTCTCCGAATGAGCAGTTCTTC. It encodes CASGPISPNEQFF.

V usage is TRBV19 and J usage is TRBJ2-7, with D perhaps TRBD1 or TRBD2 (5 bases each). This CDR3 has 15 residues. Germline CDR1 and CDR2: LNHDA and SQIVND (reference sequence). With 6 bases removed from V and 1 base from J, the gap between germline ends came to 16 bases. CDR3 nucleotide sequence: TGTGCCAGTAGGCCGGGGACCGGCGTTTCCTACGAGCAGTACTTC. This gives the protein CASRPGTGVSYEQYF.